Shown below are 30 T cell receptor beta chains from a single sample sequenced in a study of OX40 agonist ivuxolimab in advanced cancers. The protocol was immunoSEQ multiplex PCR, while the TCRdb copy is restricted to in-frame clones and leaves out a portion. The sample lists over 50,000 clones; roughly 84% were seen once. This sample comprised CD4+ or CD8+ T cells sorted from blood, obtained in a trial of the OX40 agonist ivuxolimab. Receptors originate from an adult with an advanced solid tumor such as melanoma, head and neck, liver or kidney cancer.

The chain recombines TRBV9 with TRBJ2-1; the D call may be TRBD1 or TRBD2 (5 bases each). The CDR3 extends over 17 amino acids. Trimming shortened V by 4 bases and J by 1 base, and 18 bases separated the two germline ends. Germline CDR1 reads SGDLS; CDR2 reads YYNGEE. CDR3 protein: CASSPHEGRRSYNEQFF. CDR3 bases: TGTGCCAGCAGCCCCCACGAGGGGCGAAGGTCCTACAATGAGCAGTTCTTC.

This chain joins TRBV14 and TRBJ2-1, with 12 bases lining up with TRBD2. The CDR3 is made up of 16 amino acids. From germline, CDR1 is SGHDN and CDR2 FVKESK. V shed 3 bases, J shed 3 bases, and the junction held 3 bases outside the gene matches. In DNA form, the CDR3 reads TGTGCCAGCAGCCAGCTAGCGGGAGGGTTCTACAATGAGCAGTTCTTC. It codes for CASSQLAGGFYNEQFF. Full variable domain (missing parts from reference TRBV14 and TRBJ2-1): EAGVTQFPSHSVIEKGQTVTLRCDPISGHDNLYWYRRVMGKEIKFLLHFVKESKQDESGMPNNRFLAERTGGTYSTLKVQPAELEDSGVYFCASSQLAGGFYNEQFFGPGTRLTVL.

The gene calls are TRBV2 and TRBJ2-1; D might be TRBD2 (6 bases). Germline V CDR1 and CDR2: SNHLY, FYNNEI. The CDR3 loop spans 14 amino acids. Trimming removed 8 bases at V and 1 base at J, with 12 bases between. The CDR3 is CASGGLQSYNEQFF. In DNA form, the CDR3 reads TGTGCCAGCGGGGGACTTCAATCCTACAATGAGCAGTTCTTC.

The V gene is TRBV6-5, the J gene TRBJ1-1; D unresolved. V lost 6 bases and J lost 1, with 12 bases in between. CDR3 size: 14 residues. In germline, CDR1 is MNHEY, CDR2 SVGAGI. CDR3 bases: TGTGCCAGCAGCCCCGGACGGGCGAACACTGAAGCTTTCTTT. Translating gives CASSPGRANTEAFF.

The rearrangement joins TRBV4-1 to TRBJ2-3, with 7 bases matching TRBD2. There are 16 residues in the CDR3. Germline CDR1 MGHRA, CDR2 YSYEKL. The J segment lost 6 bases and the V segment lost 1 base, leaving 10 bases of the junction unmatched. The CDR3 spells CASSQVLTSVGDTQYF. The CDR3 DNA reads as TGCGCCAGCAGCCAAGTACTCACTAGCGTGGGGGATACGCAGTATTTT.

V gene TRBV25-1 combines with J gene TRBJ1-4; D not resolved. There are 13 residues in the CDR3. Trimming removed 3 bases from V and 7 bases from J, with 9 bases in between. CDR1 is MGHDK and CDR2 is SYGVNS in the germline V gene. The CDR3 here is CASSDHSAEKLFF. The CDR3 nucleotides are TGTGCCAGCAGTGATCATAGTGCTGAAAAACTGTTTTTT.

The chain recombines TRBV7-9 with TRBJ1-1; 12 bases are shared with TRBD1. CDR1 is SEHNR and CDR2 is FQNEAQ in the germline V gene (reference sequence). Losses at the gene ends were 2 bases for V and 11 bases for J; bases not matched to a gene: 12. This CDR3 is 16 amino acids long. Here the CDR3 reads CASSLQGQGAGVRAFF. The CDR3 DNA is TGTGCCAGCAGCTTACAGGGACAGGGGGCCGGCGTGAGGGCTTTCTTT.

The chain employs TRBV30 and TRBJ2-4; TRBD1 or TRBD2 may be the D gene (7 bases each). Germline V gives CDR1 GTSNPN, CDR2 SVGIG (reference sequence). The CDR3 covers 13 residues. The V end lost 6 bases, the J end lost 5 bases, and 14 bases lay between the germline ends. CDR3 sequence (DNA): TGTGCCTGCCTCCAGGGGGGGGAAAACATTCAGTACTTC. Its translation: CACLQGGENIQYF.

This chain joins TRBV28 and TRBJ1-4; the D gene is possibly TRBD1 (6 bases). This CDR3 is built from 15 residues. Trimming left V 4 bases short and J 5 bases short, with 14 bases between. Germline loops: CDR1 MDHEN, CDR2 SYDVKM. CDR3: CASSSTGRVNEKLFF. The CDR3 region has the DNA TGTGCCAGCAGTTCTACAGGGAGGGTCAATGAAAAACTGTTTTTT. The full variable domain, rest sourced from reference TRBV28 and TRBJ1-4, is DVKVTQSSRYLVKRTGEKVFLECVQDMDHENMFWYRQDPGLGLRLIYFSYDVKMKEKGDIPEGYSVSREKKERFSLILESASTNQTSMYLCASSSTGRVNEKLFFGSGTQLSVL.

V is TRBV27 and J is TRBJ2-1; 9 bases match TRBD2. Germline lookup yields CDR1 MNHEY and CDR2 SMNVEV (reference sequence). The CDR3 runs to 15 residues. With 5 bases clipped from V and 8 bases from J, the junction kept 10 bases outside the gene matches. This CDR3 is CASSDGLALGYEQFF. CDR3 DNA: TGTGCCAGCAGTGACGGACTAGCGCTCGGCTATGAGCAGTTCTTC.

The chain couples TRBV18 to TRBJ1-1, with unresolved D. Per the germline V gene, CDR1 is KGHSH and CDR2 is LQKENI. The CDR3 length is 12 residues. Trimming stripped 1 base from V and 1 base from J, with 1 base between. The chain's CDR3 is CASSPQNTEAFF. The DNA of the CDR3 is TGTGCCAGCTCACCACAGAACACTGAAGCTTTCTTT.

This rearrangement joins TRBV5-1 to TRBJ2-1; TRBD2 aligns across 11 bases. V was pared by 1 base and J by 5 bases, with 8 bases of the junction left unmatched. Germline lookup yields CDR1 SGHRS and CDR2 YFSETQ. This CDR3 has 17 amino acids. The CDR3 nucleotides are TGCGCCAGCAGCTTGTTCACCGGGACTAGCGGAAACAATGAGCAGTTCTTC. Protein product: CASSLFTGTSGNNEQFF.

This clone has just a few counts. CDR3 nucleotides: TGTGCCTGGAGGGGGGGAGCGACTAAACACGAGCAGTACTTC. This encodes CAWRGGATKHEQYF. V usage is TRBV30 and J usage is TRBJ2-7; the D gene is possibly TRBD2 (6 bases). V lost 3 bases to trimming and J lost 5 bases, with 17 bases between them. Looked up from germline, CDR1 is GTSNPN and CDR2 is SVGIG (reference sequence). The length of the CDR3 is 14 residues.

The chain has TRBV7-2 and TRBJ1-2; 8 positions agree with TRBD1. The germline gives CDR1 SGHTA, CDR2 FQGNSA. Trimming cost V 1 base and J 4 bases; bases outside gene matches: 14. The length of the CDR3 is 18 residues. This CDR3 reads CASSLGGQGHYAGYGYTF. The DNA for the CDR3 is TGTGCCAGCAGCTTAGGCGGACAGGGACACTACGCCGGCTATGGCTACACCTTC. The whole variable domain, remainder taken from reference TRBV7-2 and TRBJ1-2, is GAGVSQSPSNKVTEKGKDVELRCDPISGHTALYWYRQSLGQGLEFLIYFQGNSAPDKSGLPSDRFSAERTGGSVSTLTIQRTQQEDSAVYLCASSLGGQGHYAGYGYTFGSGTRLTVV.

The chain uses TRBV19 and TRBJ1-5; D is uncertain. Between the trimmed V and J ends, which lost 1 base and 0 bases, there was a span of 7 bases. CDR3 length equals 15 residues. Germline V gives CDR1 LNHDA, CDR2 SQIVND (reference sequence). The CDR3: CASSIGGNSNQPQHF. The CDR3 nucleotides are TGTGCCAGTAGTATAGGGGGTAATAGCAATCAGCCCCAGCATTTT. Complete variable domain (other parts from reference TRBV19 and TRBJ1-5): DGGITQSPKYLFRKEGQNVTLSCEQNLNHDAMYWYRQDPGQGLRLIYYSQIVNDFQKGDIAEGYSVSREKKESFPLTVTSAQKNPTAFYLCASSIGGNSNQPQHFGDGTRLSIL.

The count of this clone is one. The rearrangement uses TRBV7-2 and TRBJ1-4, with D tentatively TRBD1 (6 bases). The CDR3 covers 14 residues. Trimming removed 5 bases at V and 3 bases at J, with 10 bases between. Germline CDR1 is SGHTA and CDR2 is FQGNSA. The CDR3 DNA follows: TGTGCCAGCAGCCGGGGGCCGGCTAATGAAAAACTGTTTTTT. Protein: CASSRGPANEKLFF.

V and J are TRBV27 and TRBJ1-1, with a possible D match to TRBD1 (5 bases). There are 15 residues in the CDR3. CDR1 MNHEY and CDR2 SMNVEV come from the germline V gene (reference sequence). Trimming shortened V by 8 bases and J by 1 base, and 17 bases separated the two germline ends. The CDR3 bases are TGTGCCAGCGGCAGAGTGGGGCCTGCGAACACTGAAGCTTTCTTT. Translated: CASGRVGPANTEAFF.

The chain employs TRBV2 and TRBJ2-7; D is perhaps TRBD2 (5 bases). The germline V gene has CDR1 SNHLY and CDR2 FYNNEI. The CDR3 totals 13 residues. V lost 7 bases and J lost 5, with 15 bases in between. The CDR3 DNA reads TGTGCCAGCAAAGGGCCGGGATCTCACGAGCAGTACTTC. This codes for CASKGPGSHEQYF.

The count of this clone is one. This chain connects TRBV5-4 to TRBJ1-4; a weak D match, TRBD1 (5 bases). Trimming shortened V by 5 bases and J by 5 bases, and 7 bases separated the two germline ends. The CDR3 sequence is 12 residues long. The germline V gene has CDR1 SGHNT and CDR2 YYREEE (reference sequence). As DNA, the CDR3 is TGTGCCAGCAGTAGACAGAATGAAAAACTGTTTTTT. This translates into CASSRQNEKLFF.

This chain links TRBV29-1 with TRBJ2-7; 9 bases are shared with TRBD1. The CDR3 extends over 13 amino acids. From germline, CDR1 is SQVTM and CDR2 ANQGSEA. The V segment lost 6 bases and the J segment 6 bases; nucleotides outside the gene matches: 9. The CDR3 region is CSVVRDRAGEQYF. The CDR3 DNA sequence: TGCAGCGTCGTCCGGGACAGGGCTGGCGAGCAGTACTTC.

This chain connects TRBV28 to TRBJ1-5; no firm D call. Germline loops: CDR1 MDHEN, CDR2 SYDVKM. The CDR3 covers 14 residues. The V gene lost 5 bases and the J gene lost 2 bases, with 10 bases spanning the gap. CDR3 coding DNA: TGTGCCAGCAGTACCGCGGTGGGCAATCAGCCCCAGCATTTT. Translated: CASSTAVGNQPQHF.

The chain recombines TRBV29-1 with TRBJ2-3; the D gene is possibly TRBD2 (6 bases). V was clipped by 1 base and J by 3 bases, with 11 bases between them. In germline, CDR1 is SQVTM, CDR2 ANQGSEA. This CDR3 is 14 amino acids long. As DNA, the CDR3 is TGCAGCGTTGAAGGGGAGGTCCAAACAGATACGCAGTATTTT. Its protein is CSVEGEVQTDTQYF.

V usage is TRBV5-4 and J usage is TRBJ2-7, with 8 bases aligning to TRBD1. CDR3 length: 14 amino acids. After removal of 2 bases from V and 1 base from J, the junction contained 2 bases not matched to a gene. From germline, CDR1 is SGHNT and CDR2 YYREEE (reference sequence). The CDR3 here is CASSFGTGSYEQYF. The CDR3 DNA reads TGTGCCAGCAGCTTCGGGACAGGATCCTACGAGCAGTACTTC.

This rearrangement joins TRBV5-6 to TRBJ1-5; D is unresolved. This CDR3 has 14 residues. V was trimmed by 1 base and J by 0 bases, leaving 5 bases between them. Germline CDR1 is SGHDT and CDR2 is YYEEEE. CDR3 nucleotide sequence: TGTGCCAGCAGCTTGCACGTTAGCAATCAGCCCCAGCATTTT. This sequence encodes CASSLHVSNQPQHF.

The chain joins TRBV11-2 to TRBJ2-3, with 7 bases that match TRBD2. Germline assignment: CDR1 SGHAT and CDR2 FQNNGV. The CDR3 loop spans 13 amino acids. V shed 7 bases and J 6 bases; nucleotides not matched to a gene: 7. DNA of the CDR3: TGTGCCAGCACATTCTCCGGGGGGGATACGCAGTATTTT. Translated, it gives CASTFSGGDTQYF. Drawing the rest from reference TRBV11-2 and TRBJ2-3, the complete variable domain is EAGVAQSPRYKIIEKRQSVAFWCNPISGHATLYWYQQILGQGPKLLIQFQNNGVVDDSQLPKDRFSAERLKGVDSTLKIQPAKLEDSAVYLCASTFSGGDTQYFGPGTRLTVL.

The chain employs TRBV30 and TRBJ1-3, with 10 bases fitting TRBD1. Unmatched junction bases numbered 12, after V lost 4 bases and J lost 0 bases. Germline V lookup: CDR1 GTSNPN, CDR2 SVGIG (reference sequence). The CDR3 loop spans 18 amino acids. Written as DNA, the CDR3 is TGTGCCTGGACCGGGACAGGGGTCTTTCGATCCTCTGGAAACACCATATATTTT. Translating it yields CAWTGTGVFRSSGNTIYF. The full variable domain, completed using reference TRBV30 and TRBJ1-3, is SQTIHQWPATLVQPVGSPLSLECTVEGTSNPNLYWYRQAAGRGLQLLFYSVGIGQISSEVPQNLSASRPQDRQFILSSKKLLLSDSGFYLCAWTGTGVFRSSGNTIYFGEGSWLTVV.

CDR3 DNA: TGCGCCAGCAGCCCGGGACAGGGGGCGCGTTCTTACACCTTC. Translating it yields CASSPGQGARSYTF. V and J are TRBV5-1 and TRBJ1-2, with 12 bases identical to TRBD1. Germline V gene sequence: CDR1 SGHRS, CDR2 YFSETQ. V lost 4 bases, J lost 11 bases, and 9 bases stayed unmatched. CDR3 length: 14 amino acids.

The table lists this clone with a count of one. The gene calls are TRBV19 and TRBJ2-2; unclear D gene. This CDR3 spans 10 amino acids. The V gene's germline CDR1 is LNHDA and CDR2 SQIVND (reference sequence). V was pared by 8 bases and J by 8 bases, with 6 bases between. The CDR3 DNA reads as TGTGCCAGTGGCTTTGGGGAGCTGTTTTTT. It encodes CASGFGELFF.

The J gene is TRBJ1-1, the V gene TRBV6-1; 8 bases fit TRBD1. With 7 bases clipped from V and 8 bases from J, the junction kept 9 bases outside the gene matches. The CDR3 sequence is 13 residues long. Germline V CDR1 and CDR2: MNHNS, SASEGT. The CDR3 nucleotides read TGTGCCAGCACCCATGGACAGGGTACGGAAGCTTTCTTT. As protein: CASTHGQGTEAFF.

This chain uses TRBV18 with TRBJ1-3, with TRBD1 identical over 7 bases. V lost 6 bases and J lost 0; bases outside the gene matches: 14. This CDR3 region has 18 residues. The germline V gene has CDR1 KGHSH and CDR2 LQKENI. The CDR3: CASSPAGQPAYSGNTIYF. As DNA, the CDR3 is TGTGCCAGCTCTCCTGCGGGACAGCCGGCCTACTCTGGAAACACCATATATTTT.